A selection of T cell receptor beta chains follows, all from one sample in a study of blood T cell repertoires in COVID-19. The table came from immunoSEQ multiplex PCR; TCRdb's copy has only in-frame clones and leaves some out. The repertoire holds hundreds of thousands of clones, 65% to 90% seen once, with roughly 13% in the top ten. Sequencing was done on a sample of peripheral blood. Source of these receptors: a woman aged 70 to 79 with COVID-19, enrolled during active disease. Each CDR3 is given with its conserved first and last residue. The order of the fields is D gene, clone size, J gene, V gene, CDR3 DNA, CDR3 protein. The D gene is left open where the match is weak. Size is omitted from some rows. Given values are once, few, many or a class for expanded clones.

.	.	TRBJ1-2	TRBV18	TGTGCCAGCTCACCCAGACAGAACAACTATGGCTACACCTTC	CASSPRQNNYGYTF
.	.	TRBJ1-2	TRBV7-2	TGTGCCAGCAGCTTAGCTGGTATTGGGCAGGAAGGCGGCTACACCTTC	CASSLAGIGQEGGYTF
TRBD1	.	TRBJ2-6	TRBV2	TGTGCCAGCAGTTTCCGCGGGACAGGGGGCAACTCTGGGGCCAACGTCCTGACTTTC	CASSFRGTGGNSGANVLTF
.	many	TRBJ1-2	TRBV7-2	TGTGCCAGCAGTCCTCCTCAGGGGGGCTACACCTTC	CASSPPQGGYTF
TRBD1	.	TRBJ1-5	TRBV12-5	TGTGCTAGTGGCTCCCACCCGGACAGGGGATTACCTTATCAGCCCCAGCATTTT	CASGSHPDRGLPYQPQHF
.	.	TRBJ2-7	TRBV6-1	TGTGCCAGCAGTGAAGCGGATAAGACAGACAAGTACTTC	CASSEADKTDKYF
.	.	TRBJ1-1	TRBV7-2	TGTGCCAGCAGCGCACAGCTGAACACTGAAGCTTTCTTT	CASSAQLNTEAFF
TRBD1	.	TRBJ1-2	TRBV29-1	TGCAGCGTCGCGACAGGGCTCACACATGGCTACACCTTC	CSVATGLTHGYTF
.	once	TRBJ2-2	TRBV9	TGTGCCAGCAGCGCCACAGGGAAGGGGTTGACCGGGGAGCTGTTTTTT	CASSATGKGLTGELFF
TRBD2	.	TRBJ2-1	TRBV30	TGTGCCTGGAGGGCGGCCGGCGGGGGTTACAATGAGCAGTTCTTC	CAWRAAGGGYNEQFF
TRBD1	once	TRBJ1-2	TRBV18	TGTGCCAGCTCATCGGGACAGAGTAGTATTTATGGCTACACCTTC	CASSSGQSSIYGYTF
TRBD1	.	TRBJ2-2	TRBV30	TGTGCCTGGACAACTAGGGGACAGGGAAACACCGGGGAGCTGTTTTTT	CAWTTRGQGNTGELFF
TRBD1	.	TRBJ2-5	TRBV5-6	TGTGCCAGCAGCCGGGCGACAGGGGTAGAAGAGACCCAGTACTTC	CASSRATGVEETQYF
TRBD1	.	TRBJ2-7	TRBV12-3/TRBV12-4	TGTGCCAGCAGTTGGACAGGGGACTACGAGCAGTACTTC	CASSWTGDYEQYF
.	.	TRBJ2-7	TRBV7-3	TGTGCCAGCAGCTTGGCAGGGGATTACCACGAGCAGTACTTC	CASSLAGDYHEQYF
.	.	TRBJ1-2	TRBV3-1/TRBV3-2	TGTGCCAGCAGCCAAGATCGGGTAAACTATGGCTACACCTTC	CASSQDRVNYGYTF
.	once	TRBJ1-3	TRBV7-9	TGTGCCAGCAGCATCCGTTACAGTCCGAGCTCTGGAAACACCATATATTTT	CASSIRYSPSSGNTIYF
TRBD1	.	TRBJ1-2	TRBV24-1	TGTGCCACCAGTGATTCCCGGGACAGCTATGGCTACACCTTC	CATSDSRDSYGYTF
TRBD1	.	TRBJ2-7	TRBV7-8	TGTGCCAGCAGGGGGACAGGGGGCGCCGAGCAGTACTTC	CASRGTGGAEQYF
TRBD1	.	TRBJ1-4	TRBV3-1/TRBV3-2	TGTGCCAGCAGCCGTGCCGGGACAGCTAATGAAAAACTGTTTTTT	CASSRAGTANEKLFF
TRBD1	.	TRBJ1-2	TRBV24-1	TGTGCCCTCCCTCAGCGACAGGGGCACTATGGCTACACCTTC	CALPQRQGHYGYTF
.	.	TRBJ1-5	TRBV21-1	TGTGCCAGCAGCAGAGGCGGGACAGGGACAAAAGGAGGCAATCAGCCCCAGCATTTT	CASSRGGTGTKGGNQPQHF
.	.	TRBJ2-7	TRBV29-1	TGCAGCGTTGAAGATCCCACCTACGAGCAGTACTTC	CSVEDPTYEQYF
TRBD1	few	TRBJ1-2	TRBV4-1	TGCGCCAGCAGCCAAGTAGAAGGGGGCGCGGAAGGCTACACCTTC	CASSQVEGGAEGYTF
.	once	TRBJ1-1	TRBV10-3	TGTGCCATCAGTGGGGCGGACAGTTACACTGAAGCTTTCTTT	CAISGADSYTEAFF
TRBD1	.	TRBJ2-1	TRBV24-1	TGTGCCACCAGTGCAGAGGGGGCATCAAATGAGCAGTTCTTC	CATSAEGASNEQFF
TRBD2	.	TRBJ2-7	TRBV3-1/TRBV3-2	TGTGCCAGCAGAGGGACTAGCGGGGGGCCGTTCGGCGAGCAGTACTTC	CASRGTSGGPFGEQYF
TRBD1	.	TRBJ2-2	TRBV7-9	TGTGCCAGCAGCTTAGCCAGGGGGCCCGGGGAGCTGTTTTTT	CASSLARGPGELFF
.	.	TRBJ2-3	TRBV7-9	TGTGCCAGCAGACGAGGGGAGGCTAGCGGCACAGATACGCAGTATTTT	CASRRGEASGTDTQYF
TRBD1	.	TRBJ1-2	TRBV27	TGTGCCAGCAGTCCCGGGACAGGCTATGGCTACACCTTC	CASSPGTGYGYTF
.	.	TRBJ1-3	TRBV4-1	TGCGCCAGCAGCCCCCTCCCGGAGACCTCTGGAAACACCATATATTTT	CASSPLPETSGNTIYF
.	.	TRBJ2-7	TRBV5-6	TGTGCCAGCAGGAGAAGACAGCCTACCGAGCAGTACTTC	CASRRRQPTEQYF
.	.	TRBJ2-7	TRBV28	TGTGCCAGCACCCCGGGACTGTCGTCCTACGAGCAGTACTTC	CASTPGLSSYEQYF
.	few	TRBJ1-5	TRBV6-4	TGTGCCAGCAGTCCGATGGGAGGGAATCAGCCCCAGCATTTT	CASSPMGGNQPQHF
.	.	TRBJ2-7	TRBV30	TGTGCCTGGAGTGGGCTAGCACTCAACGAGCAGTACTTC	CAWSGLALNEQYF
TRBD1	.	TRBJ1-6	TRBV19	TGTGCCAGTAGTTCGAGACAGGGTAATTCACCCCTCCACTTT	CASSSRQGNSPLHF
.	.	TRBJ1-4	TRBV3-1/TRBV3-2	TGTGCCAGCGAGGCCTATAATGAAAAACTGTTTTTT	CASEAYNEKLFF
.	once	TRBJ2-5	TRBV24-1	TGTGCCACCAGTGATTTCTCAGGAACCCAGTACTTC	CATSDFSGTQYF
.	few	TRBJ1-5	TRBV19	TGTGCCAGTAGTAGGGGGCAGGGCCTCAGGGGGCCCCAGCATTTT	CASSRGQGLRGPQHF
TRBD1	.	TRBJ1-2	TRBV27	TGTGCCAGCGGAGACAGGGCGGGATATGGCTACACCTTC	CASGDRAGYGYTF
TRBD1	.	TRBJ2-1	TRBV11-2	TGTGCCAGCAGCTTCGACAGGGGATTCTACAATGAGCAGTTCTTC	CASSFDRGFYNEQFF
.	.	TRBJ1-2	TRBV19	TGTGCCAGTAGGTCAGGGGAAAAATCGTATGGCTACACCTTC	CASRSGEKSYGYTF
TRBD1	.	TRBJ1-6	TRBV6-2/TRBV6-3	TGTGCCAGCAGTTACATTGGGACAGGCTCTAATTCACCCCTCCACTTT	CASSYIGTGSNSPLHF
.	.	TRBJ1-4	TRBV24-1	TGTGCCACCAGTGAGTGGACTCCCTCAGCAACTAATGAAAAACTGTTTTTT	CATSEWTPSATNEKLFF
TRBD2	.	TRBJ2-7	TRBV5-1	TGCGCCAGCAGCTTGCTAGCGGGGGGGCCGGACGAGCAGTACTTC	CASSLLAGGPDEQYF
TRBD1	few	TRBJ1-1	TRBV29-1	TGCAGCGTTGAAGAAGACAGGGGGCGAGCTTTCTTT	CSVEEDRGRAFF
.	.	TRBJ2-7	TRBV3-1/TRBV3-2	TGTGCCAGCAGCCAGGACGGGGGTTTGCCCTACGAGCAGTACTTC	CASSQDGGLPYEQYF